A single sample gave rise to the 7 T cell receptor beta chains below, sequenced in a study of blood T cell repertoires in COVID-19. The repertoire was sequenced with immunoSEQ multiplex PCR; TCRdb's copy has only in-frame clones and lacks some. Of about 190,000 clones detected, 78% appear once; the ten largest clones hold 2.5% to 3%. The sample comprised peripheral blood. The receptors originated from a woman older than 75 with active or convalescent COVID-19.

The chain combines TRBV28 with TRBJ1-1, with 9 bases fitting TRBD1. Trimming took 2 bases from V and 11 from J; bases not matched to a gene: 12. Per the germline V gene, CDR1 is MDHEN and CDR2 is SYDVKM. This CDR3 spans 15 amino acids. The CDR3 DNA sequence: TGTGCCAGCAGTTTACTAGGGGACAGGGTTAGAAAGGCTTTCTTT. Protein: CASSLLGDRVRKAFF. Variable domain in full (rest from reference TRBV28 and TRBJ1-1): DVKVTQSSRYLVKRTGEKVFLECVQDMDHENMFWYRQDPGLGLRLIYFSYDVKMKEKGDIPEGYSVSREKKERFSLILESASTNQTSMYLCASSLLGDRVRKAFFGQGTRLTVV.

This chain joins TRBV4-3 and TRBJ2-7, with 14 nucleotides matching TRBD2. Trimming cost V 2 bases and J 2 bases; bases outside gene matches: 11. Germline V CDR1 and CDR2: LGHNA, YSLEER. The CDR3 contains 19 residues. The CDR3 DNA sequence: TGCGCCAGCAGCCAAAAAGCCCCGGGACTAGCGGGGGACCCCTACGAGCAGTACTTC. Amino acids: CASSQKAPGLAGDPYEQYF.

The CDR3 DNA follows: TGTGCCAGCAGGGTTATCGCGGGATTGGAAAAACTGTTTTTT. Translation gives CASRVIAGLEKLFF. The rearrangement uses TRBV28 and TRBJ1-4, with D unclear. The CDR3 contains 14 residues. CDR1 is MDHEN and CDR2 is SYDVKM in the germline V gene. With 6 bases removed from V and 8 bases from J, the gap between germline ends came to 16 bases.

The gene calls are TRBV9 and TRBJ2-5, with D perhaps matching TRBD2 (5 bases). Between the trimmed V and J ends, which lost 4 bases and 5 bases, there was a span of 12 bases. Germline values: CDR1 SGDLS, CDR2 YYNGEE. The CDR3 extends over 13 amino acids. CDR3 sequence reads: CASSPHSGETQYF. Here the CDR3 DNA reads TGTGCCAGCAGCCCCCACTCGGGGGAGACCCAGTACTTC.

The gene calls are TRBV6-5 and TRBJ1-4, with a possible D match to TRBD1 (5 bases). The CDR3 totals 15 residues. CDR1 and CDR2 (germline): MNHEY, SVGAGI. V lost 0 bases to trimming and J lost 6 bases, with 11 bases between them. The CDR3 DNA is TGTGCCAGCAGTTACTCGCGGGGGGTTTATGAAAAACTGTTTTTT. Translated: CASSYSRGVYEKLFF.

This clone was recorded once. The J gene is TRBJ2-1, the V gene TRBV20-1; TRBD1 matches 9 bases. The germline V gene has CDR1 DFQATT and CDR2 SNEGSKA (reference sequence). V gave up 5 bases and J gave up 6 bases; unmatched junction bases: 11. This CDR3 has 15 residues. CDR3 sequence (DNA): TGCAGTGCTGGTGTGACAGGGGGACCGACCAATGAGCAGTTCTTC. Protein: CSAGVTGGPTNEQFF.

The chain links TRBV10-3 to TRBJ2-2; TRBD2 matches at 12 bases. Germline V CDR1 and CDR2: ENHRY, SYGVKD. The CDR3 consists of 16 residues. V lost 4 bases and J lost 5; bases outside the gene matches: 5. CDR3 amino acids: CAISGLLAGGTGELFF. The CDR3 DNA is TGTGCCATCAGTGGTCTCCTAGCGGGGGGGACCGGGGAGCTGTTTTTT.